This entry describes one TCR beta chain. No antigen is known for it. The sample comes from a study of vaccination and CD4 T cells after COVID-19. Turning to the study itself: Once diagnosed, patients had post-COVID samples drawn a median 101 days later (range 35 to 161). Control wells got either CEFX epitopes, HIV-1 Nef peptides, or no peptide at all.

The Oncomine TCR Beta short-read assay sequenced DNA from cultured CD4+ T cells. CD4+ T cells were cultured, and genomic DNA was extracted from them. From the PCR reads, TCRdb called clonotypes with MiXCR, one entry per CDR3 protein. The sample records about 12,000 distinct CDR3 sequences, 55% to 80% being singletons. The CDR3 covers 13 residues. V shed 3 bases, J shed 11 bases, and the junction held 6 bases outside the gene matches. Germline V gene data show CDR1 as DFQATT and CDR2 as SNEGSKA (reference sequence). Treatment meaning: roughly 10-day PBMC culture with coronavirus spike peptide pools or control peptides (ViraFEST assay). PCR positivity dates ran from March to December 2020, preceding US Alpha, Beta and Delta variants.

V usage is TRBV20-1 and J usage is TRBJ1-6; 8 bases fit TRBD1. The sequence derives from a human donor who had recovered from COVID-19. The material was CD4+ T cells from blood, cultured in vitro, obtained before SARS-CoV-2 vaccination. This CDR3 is CSARTGANPPLHF. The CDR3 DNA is TGCAGTGCTAGGACAGGGGCAAATCCACCCCTCCACTTT.